This T cell receptor (beta chain) is drawn from a study of T cells in Graves' hyperthyroidism and ophthalmopathy. V shed 5 bases and J shed 6 bases, with 22 bases lying between them. Germline CDR1 and CDR2: SGHVS and FQNEAQ. The CDR3 runs to 17 residues. The investigators amplified TCR beta CDR3 regions from RNA transcripts. Initially, a first-round RT-PCR of the TCR CDR3 employed the HTBI primer set. MiXCR, applied by TCRdb to the multiplex PCR reads, yields one record per CDR3 protein. The sample contains about 600,000 distinct CDR3 sequences, approximately 15% of which appear only once. The material sequenced was blood. The TCR comes from a woman in her forties with Graves' ophthalmopathy. The J gene is TRBJ2-2, the V gene TRBV7-8, with D maybe TRBD1 (6 bases). CDR3 protein: CASSMAGGRGDAGELFF. For the CDR3, the DNA is TGTGCCAGCAGCATGGCTGGCGGCAGGGGAGATGCCGGGGAGCTGTTTTTT. The full variable domain, its missing parts supplied by reference TRBV7-8 and TRBJ2-2, is GAGVSQSPRYKVAKRGQDVALRCDPISGHVSLFWYQQALGQGPEFLTYFQNEAQLDKSGLPSDRFFAERPEGSVSTLKIQRTQQEDSAVYLCASSMAGGRGDAGELFFGEGSRLTVL.